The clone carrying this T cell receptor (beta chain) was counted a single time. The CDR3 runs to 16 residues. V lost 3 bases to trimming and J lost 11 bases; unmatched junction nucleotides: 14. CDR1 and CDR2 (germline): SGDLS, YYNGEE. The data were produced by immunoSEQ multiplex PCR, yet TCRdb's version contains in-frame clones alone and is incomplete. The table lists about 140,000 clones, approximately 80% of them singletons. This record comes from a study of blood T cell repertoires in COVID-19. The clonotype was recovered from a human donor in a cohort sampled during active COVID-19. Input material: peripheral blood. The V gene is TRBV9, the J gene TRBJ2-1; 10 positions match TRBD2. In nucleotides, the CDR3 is TGTGCCAGCAGCGCAACCATAAGCGGGGGGGCCGGTAAGCAGTTCTTC. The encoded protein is CASSATISGGAGKQFF.